Sequencing of this T cell receptor (beta chain) was carried out in a study of resident and recirculating memory T cells in vitiligo. Repertoires were generated with immunoSEQ multiplex PCR, while TCRdb's copy carries only in-frame clones and drops some. The sample lists tens of thousands of clones; about 90% were seen once. Stable vitiligo meant no lesion change over the previous 6 months. This clone was counted only a few times. This TCR was sampled from a male donor with vitiligo. Sequenced input: blood.

The CDR3 DNA is TGTGCCAGCAGCTTTACCCAGGGGCCCGGGGCCGGGGAGCTGTTTTTT. It codes for CASSFTQGPGAGELFF. The chain couples TRBV7-8 to TRBJ2-2; possible D gene TRBD1, 6 bases. Germline V gives CDR1 SGHVS, CDR2 FQNEAQ. This CDR3 is 16 amino acids long. The V gene lost 3 bases and the J gene lost 6 bases, with 17 bases spanning the gap.